The rows below give T cell receptor beta chains drawn from one sample of a study of CXCR3-negative and CXCR3-positive naive CD8 T cells. With the 5' RACE reads reprocessed, TCRdb shows one record per CDR3 protein and no DNA. The table for this sample gives roughly 140,000 distinct CDR3 sequences. Sequenced: naive CXCR3+ CD8+ T cells from blood. Source of these receptors: a human donor in good health. Some clones in this sample may be carry-over from other donors' samples. The CDR3 runs from the conserved cysteine through the conserved F or W. Each record gives: V gene, J gene, CDR3 protein.

v_call: TRBV6-6
j_call: TRBJ2-1
cdr3_aa: CASSYGTGTNEQFF

v_call: TRBV29-1
j_call: TRBJ1-3
cdr3_aa: CSVEDRSKPGNTIYF

v_call: TRBV29-1
j_call: TRBJ2-7
cdr3_aa: CSAYRGDYEQYF

v_call: TRBV27
j_call: TRBJ2-4
cdr3_aa: CASSSYANLRDIQYF

v_call: TRBV29-1
j_call: TRBJ2-2
cdr3_aa: CSAQAGTELPLFTGELFF

v_call: TRBV4-2
j_call: TRBJ2-3
cdr3_aa: CASSPRDRSTDTQYF

v_call: TRBV7-2
j_call: TRBJ2-7
cdr3_aa: CASSSFSGSPAYEQYF

v_call: TRBV5-5
j_call: TRBJ1-1
cdr3_aa: CASMVTNTEAFF

v_call: TRBV4-1
j_call: TRBJ2-3
cdr3_aa: CASSQESTDTQYF

v_call: TRBV10-1
j_call: TRBJ2-1
cdr3_aa: CASSESGGPNEQFF

v_call: TRBV12-3/TRBV12-4
j_call: TRBJ2-1
cdr3_aa: CASSLFRRGSYNEQFF

v_call: TRBV19
j_call: TRBJ1-5
cdr3_aa: CASSIDRTGGDLDQPQHF

v_call: TRBV5-5
j_call: TRBJ2-5
cdr3_aa: CASSLLRDDQETQYF

v_call: TRBV6-2/TRBV6-3
j_call: TRBJ2-7
cdr3_aa: CASSYSGQGSYEQYF